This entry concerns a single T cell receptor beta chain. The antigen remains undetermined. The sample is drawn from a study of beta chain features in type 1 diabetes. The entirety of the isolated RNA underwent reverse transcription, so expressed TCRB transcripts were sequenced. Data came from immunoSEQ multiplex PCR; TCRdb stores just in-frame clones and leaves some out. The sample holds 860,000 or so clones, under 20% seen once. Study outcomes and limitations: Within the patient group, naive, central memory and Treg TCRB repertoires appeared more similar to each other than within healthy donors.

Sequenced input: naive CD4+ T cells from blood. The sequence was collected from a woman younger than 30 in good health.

The CDR3 bases are TGTGCCAGCAGACCTGCAAGTGGGTCCTACAATGAGCAGTTCTTC. Amino acid sequence: CASRPASGSYNEQFF. The chain joins TRBV27 to TRBJ2-1; D unclear. The CDR3 is 15 residues long. V was pared by 6 bases and J by 1 base, with 13 bases between. CDR1 is MNHEY and CDR2 is SMNVEV in the germline V gene (reference sequence).